The 21 T cell receptor beta chains listed next were all sequenced from one sample in a study of control samples from healthy donors and cancer patients. Sequencing was performed with immunoSEQ multiplex PCR; in TCRdb, only in-frame clones are kept and a portion is missing. The sample carries over 150,000 clones, about nine tenths recorded once. Input material: blood. Source of these receptors: a woman between 40 and 55 years old in good health.

This chain uses TRBV7-9 with TRBJ2-7; TRBD1 is a possible D gene (7 bases). With 3 bases removed from V and 5 bases from J, the gap between germline ends came to 23 bases. Germline CDR1 and CDR2: SEHNR and FQNEAQ (reference sequence). CDR3 length: 17 residues. CDR3 sequence: CASSFKIGRQGGNEQYF. CDR3 coding DNA: TGTGCCAGCAGCTTTAAGATTGGGCGCCAGGGGGGAAACGAGCAGTACTTC.

This chain joins TRBV6-5 and TRBJ2-7; the D is unclear. There are 14 residues in the CDR3. Germline values: CDR1 MNHEY, CDR2 SVGAGI. V shed 4 bases and J shed 0 bases, with 10 bases lying between them. CDR3 sequence: CASSSMMTSYEQYF. CDR3 DNA: TGTGCCAGCAGTTCAATGATGACCTCCTACGAGCAGTACTTC.

V and J are TRBV24-1 and TRBJ1-5; the D is unclear. Germline lookup yields CDR1 KGHDR and CDR2 SFDVKD. The V gene lost 3 bases and the J gene lost 2 bases, with 10 bases spanning the gap. The CDR3 is made up of 15 amino acids. The CDR3 DNA is TGTGCCACCAGTGATGGACGCGGGGGCAATCAGCCCCAGCATTTT. Amino acid sequence: CATSDGRGGNQPQHF.

The chain recombines TRBV11-2 with TRBJ2-1; either TRBD1 or TRBD2 may fit D (6 bases each). This CDR3 comprises 15 residues. The V and J ends lost 0 bases and 9 bases respectively, with 15 bases between them. The V gene's germline CDR1 is SGHAT and CDR2 FQNNGV. Written as DNA, the CDR3 is TGTGCCAGCAGCTTAGATCATATGGGGGGCCGTGAGCAGTTCTTC. Its translation: CASSLDHMGGREQFF.

The gene calls are TRBV5-4 and TRBJ2-2; no clear D gene. V dropped 3 bases and J dropped 6 bases, with 9 bases sitting between them. The CDR3 has 13 amino acids. The germline gives CDR1 SGHNT, CDR2 YYREEE (reference sequence). Written as DNA, the CDR3 is TGTGCCAGCAGCTACGACCCCTCCGGGGAGCTGTTTTTT. It codes for CASSYDPSGELFF.

The rearrangement uses TRBV4-1 and TRBJ2-1; TRBD1 matches 9 bases. V was pared by 2 bases and J by 5 bases, with 7 bases of the junction left unmatched. Germline assignment: CDR1 MGHRA and CDR2 YSYEKL. CDR3 size: 16 residues. CDR3 in amino acids: CASSQYPGQGDNEQFF. DNA of the CDR3: TGCGCCAGCAGCCAATACCCGGGACAGGGAGACAATGAGCAGTTCTTC.

This sequence joins TRBV9 and TRBJ2-1; 7 positions agree with TRBD2. This CDR3 is built from 15 residues. CDR1 and CDR2 (germline): SGDLS, YYNGEE. The ends lost 0 bases at V and 8 bases at J; junction bases unmatched: 8. CDR3 in DNA: TGTGCCAGCAGCGTAGCGGGGGGACCGTTAGATGAGCAGTTCTTC. Protein sequence: CASSVAGGPLDEQFF. Full variable domain (missing parts from reference TRBV9 and TRBJ2-1): DSGVTQTPKHLITATGQRVTLRCSPRSGDLSVYWYQQSLDQGLQFLIQYYNGEERAKGNILERFSAQQFPDLHSELNLSSLELGDSALYFCASSVAGGPLDEQFFGPGTRLTVL.

The chain employs TRBV7-8 and TRBJ2-5; TRBD2 matches at 9 bases. The V and J ends lost 4 bases and 4 bases, in that order; junction bases with no gene match: 13. The CDR3 contains 17 residues. Germline assignment: CDR1 SGHVS and CDR2 FQNEAQ. CDR3 coding DNA: TGTGCCAGCAGCTCTCCCCAAGAGCGGGGGGCGGGAGAGACCCAGTACTTC. It codes for CASSSPQERGAGETQYF.

The V call is TRBV27, the J call TRBJ1-6; unclear D gene. This CDR3 is 12 amino acids long. V was clipped by 6 bases and J by 7 bases, with 7 bases between them. Per the germline V gene, CDR1 is MNHEY and CDR2 is SMNVEV (reference sequence). The CDR3, as DNA: TGTGCCAGCAGGCAGTTAAATTCACCCCTCCACTTT. Protein: CASRQLNSPLHF.

The chain carries TRBV6-5 and TRBJ2-3; perhaps TRBD2 as D (6 bases). The germline gives CDR1 MNHEY, CDR2 SVGAGI. Trimming stripped 6 bases from V and 8 bases from J, with 9 bases between. The CDR3 totals 11 residues. The CDR3 reads CASSNGGTQYF. The CDR3 DNA follows: TGTGCCAGCAGCAACGGGGGTACGCAGTATTTT.

The V and J genes are TRBV3-1 (or the pseudogene TRBV3-2) and TRBJ2-7; D may be TRBD1 (6 bases). This CDR3 has 14 residues. From germline, CDR1 is LGHDT and CDR2 YNNKEL (reference sequence). The V gene lost 5 bases and the J gene lost 9 bases, with 20 bases spanning the gap. CDR3 nucleotides: TGTGCCAGCAGCTCCGGACAGTTAGTTGGGGGGCAGTACTTC. This encodes CASSSGQLVGGQYF.

This CDR3 is CASSYQGNTEAFF. DNA for the CDR3: TGTGCCAGCAGCTACCAGGGGAACACTGAAGCTTTCTTT. The chain has TRBV7-3 and TRBJ1-1; D is possibly TRBD1 (5 bases). The CDR3 extends over 13 amino acids. Germline loops: CDR1 SGHTA, CDR2 FQGTGA. Trimming shortened V by 4 bases and J by 1 base, and 7 bases separated the two germline ends. The variable domain in full, with the rest retrieved from reference TRBV7-3 and TRBJ1-1, is GAGVSQTPSNKVTEKGKYVELRCDPISGHTALYWYRQSLGQGPEFLIYFQGTGAADDSGLPNDRFFAVRPEGSVSTLKIQRTERGDSAVYLCASSYQGNTEAFFGQGTRLTVV.

V is TRBV11-1 and J is TRBJ2-1; a possible D gene is TRBD2 (6 bases). V lost 4 bases and J 5 bases, leaving 15 bases between the germline ends. Germline-derived CDR1 and CDR2 are SGHAT and FQDESV (reference sequence). CDR3 length: 15 residues. The CDR3 DNA sequence: TGTGCCAGCAGCTCCCCGGGGGACGCCAACAATGAGCAGTTCTTC. Protein sequence: CASSSPGDANNEQFF.

V is TRBV7-2 and J is TRBJ2-5; 8 bases map to TRBD2. The J segment lost 1 base and the V segment lost 5 bases, leaving 6 bases of the junction unmatched. Germline V gives CDR1 SGHTA, CDR2 FQGNSA. The CDR3 totals 15 residues. CDR3 sequence: CASSARLARQETQYF. DNA for the CDR3: TGTGCCAGCAGCGCCCGACTAGCGCGCCAAGAGACCCAGTACTTC.

The table lists this clone with a count of one. The chain has TRBV7-6 and TRBJ2-7; no firm D call. V lost 1 base and J 7 bases, leaving 8 bases between the germline ends. Germline V gives CDR1 SGHVS, CDR2 FNYEAQ. The CDR3 extends over 12 amino acids. The CDR3 protein is CASSLGSREQYF. CDR3 nucleotide sequence: TGTGCCAGCAGCTTAGGGTCGCGGGAGCAGTACTTC.

The V gene is TRBV10-2, the J gene TRBJ1-2; D is ambiguous. V was shortened by 5 bases and J by 5 bases, with 9 bases between the two germline ends. The CDR3 has 12 amino acids. The germline gives CDR1 WSHSY, CDR2 SAAADI. The CDR3 DNA follows: TGCGCCAGCAGTCCAGAGGGTTATGGCTACACCTTC. It specifies CASSPEGYGYTF.

The J gene is TRBJ1-3, the V gene TRBV28; D gene uncertain. This CDR3 has 18 residues. Germline CDR1 is MDHEN and CDR2 is SYDVKM. V was cut by 7 bases and J by 4 bases, with 26 bases left in between. CDR3 in amino acids: CASTPSPTEALLGNTIYF. The CDR3 nucleotides read TGTGCCAGCACTCCTTCCCCCACAGAGGCACTTCTCGGAAACACCATATATTTT.

V and J are TRBV3-1 (or the pseudogene TRBV3-2) and TRBJ2-1, with D unresolved. Germline V gene lookup returns CDR1 LGHDT and CDR2 YNNKEL (reference sequence). Trimming pared 3 bases from V and 8 bases from J, leaving 8 bases between. The CDR3 is made up of 12 amino acids. The CDR3 DNA reads as TGTGCCAGCAGCCATGAGTACCATGAGCAGTTCTTC. Its protein is CASSHEYHEQFF.

The rearrangement links TRBV9 to TRBJ2-7, with TRBD2 identical over 11 bases. The CDR3 has 17 residues. V lost 3 bases to trimming and J lost 2 bases; unmatched junction nucleotides: 10. The germline V gene has CDR1 SGDLS and CDR2 YYNGEE. In nucleotides, the CDR3 is TGTGCCAGCAGCGCCGAAGAACTAGCGGGGGAACCCTACGAGCAGTACTTC. Its translation: CASSAEELAGEPYEQYF. The variable domain in full, completed from reference TRBV9 and TRBJ2-7, reads DSGVTQTPKHLITATGQRVTLRCSPRSGDLSVYWYQQSLDQGLQFLIQYYNGEERAKGNILERFSAQQFPDLHSELNLSSLELGDSALYFCASSAEELAGEPYEQYFGPGTRLTVT.

This clone was seen only once. The chain links TRBV3-1 (or the pseudogene TRBV3-2) to TRBJ1-6; D call uncertain. The CDR3 covers 15 residues. Germline assignment: CDR1 LGHDT and CDR2 YNNKEL (reference sequence). The germline V and J ends were trimmed by 2 bases and 7 bases, with 12 bases remaining between them. In nucleotides, the CDR3 is TGTGCCAGCAGCCAACTCCGGGAGACAAATTCACCCCTCCACTTT. It yields the protein CASSQLRETNSPLHF.

This clone was found once. The genes are TRBV6-1 and TRBJ1-5; TRBD1 aligns across 10 bases. The trim removed 4 bases at V and 7 bases at J, leaving 13 bases unmatched. The CDR3 extends over 17 amino acids. Germline V gene sequence: CDR1 MNHNS, CDR2 SASEGT. CDR3 DNA: TGTGCCAGCAGTGCCGGGACAGGGGTATCGGGGAAACAGCCCCAGCATTTT. Amino acids: CASSAGTGVSGKQPQHF.